This T cell receptor (beta chain) derives from a study of shared T cell receptors in the human thymus. This CDR3 is built from 15 residues. Trimming at V came to 2 bases and at J to 4 bases, leaving 5 bases not matched to a gene. Per germline, CDR1 SGHNT and CDR2 YYREEE (reference sequence). Clones were read by immunoSEQ multiplex PCR, and TCRdb kept only the in-frame ones, dropping some. The sample lists under 450,000 clones, about 95% occurring once. The rearrangement joins TRBV5-4 to TRBJ2-5; 10 positions match TRBD2. The receptor was isolated from a human donor. The source material was thymocytes. This CDR3 reads CASSFSSGRAETQYF. Written as DNA, the CDR3 is TGTGCCAGCAGCTTCTCGAGCGGGAGGGCAGAGACCCAGTACTTC.